This TCR beta chain was profiled in a study of blood T cell repertoires in COVID-19. Study at large: Donors in the United States, Italy and Spain gave samples during acute or convalescent COVID-19. Sample material is recorded as cDNA or gDNA derived from T cells, B-cell-depleted T cells, or PBMCs.

The authors' processing: Reference gene primer amplification gave nucleated cell count estimates. Produced via immunoSEQ multiplex PCR; TCRdb's table is partial and in-frame only. V and J calls and clone size are those listed in that table; D and trimming were worked out from the DNA. This table holds about 200,000 clones, approximately 94% found once. While infection was still active, Seattle patients were enrolled and then followed longitudinally. Germline V gene data show CDR1 as SQVTM and CDR2 as ANQGSEA. Between the trimmed V and J ends, which lost 2 bases and 6 bases, there was a span of 8 bases. The CDR3 runs 11 residues.

The receptor was isolated from a man aged 25 to 45 with COVID-19, enrolled during active disease. The V call is TRBV29-1, the J call TRBJ2-7; D gene unclear. The specimen was peripheral blood. CDR3 nucleotide sequence: TGCAGCGTTGAAACGGGTTCCGAGCAGTACTTC. Protein sequence: CSVETGSEQYF.